This T cell receptor beta chain was recovered during a study of blood T cell repertoires in COVID-19. Authors' processing steps: Amplification of reference gene primers was used by the study to estimate nucleated cell counts. Some clones are missing from TCRdb's copy, which holds only in-frame ones; the method was immunoSEQ multiplex PCR. That table furnishes V, J and clone size, whereas the DNA furnished D and trimming. Of approximately 180,000 clones in the sample, nearly 90% were seen once. V lost 6 bases, J lost 2 bases, and 17 bases lay in between. CDR1 and CDR2 from the germline V gene are MGHRA and YSYEKL. The CDR3 spans 16 residues.

This TCR was recovered from a man aged 55-75 years with active or convalescent COVID-19. The sample was peripheral blood. This chain connects TRBV4-1 to TRBJ2-4; no clear D. The CDR3 protein is CASSPAADKTKNIQYF. CDR3 DNA: TGCGCCAGCAGTCCGGCGGCGGATAAAACCAAAAACATTCAGTACTTC.